The sequence of this TCR beta chain was determined in a study of T cell responses to AZD1222 COVID-19 vaccine. Whole-study context: Timing groups of about 4 and about 12 weeks for second doses were pooled.

Trimming stripped 3 bases from V and 0 bases from J, with 15 bases between. The germline CDR1 and CDR2 sequences are MDHEN and SYDVKM. The length of the CDR3 is 17 residues. About this clone itself: Antigen unknown.

Using immunoSEQ multiplex PCR, the repertoire was profiled, and TCRdb retains in-frame clones only, with some absent. The sample has more than 150,000 clones, 85% to 90% seen once. Study findings and constraints: After two AZD1222 doses, spike-specific TCR breadth and depth rose versus day 0. AZD1222 recipients seropositive at baseline numbered only five to seven. There were mostly white British donors and more females than males, and clonal diversity was possibly underestimated.

The receptor's source is an adult in good health. Sequencing used peripheral blood, obtained on day 0 of AZD1222 vaccination. This chain links TRBV28 with TRBJ2-4, with D unresolved. CDR3 residues: CASSLALRVLAKNIQYF. The DNA for the CDR3 is TGTGCCAGCAGTTTGGCCCTCCGGGTCTTAGCCAAAAACATTCAGTACTTC.